This T cell receptor beta chain was identified in a study of shared clonotypes between healthy human individuals. Study results and caveats: Several donors had 4% to 6.5% of their naive CD4 clonotypes in common.

The donors were all Caucasian adults (living in Nashville, Tennessee). Comment on this clone: The antigen is not known.

When replicate PCRs were run on sorted subsets, they used approximately 210 ng DNA, about 30,000 T cell genomes. Measured with immunoSEQ multiplex PCR; TCRdb has only the in-frame clones, and not every one. The profile shows some 2.4 million clones, 93% of them singletons. The sequence was obtained from a man aged 18 to 29 in good health. Some clones in this sample may be carry-over from other donors' samples. The sample taken for sequencing was naive CD4+ T cells from PBMCs. Sample subset: CD45RA+ positively selected.

The CDR3: CAWSGSRGSYTGELFF. The CDR3 DNA reads as TGTGCCTGGAGTGGAAGTCGTGGCAGCTACACCGGGGAGCTGTTTTTT. V usage is TRBV30 and J usage is TRBJ2-2; D gene uncertain. Trimming pared 1 base from V and 3 bases from J, leaving 15 bases between. This CDR3 is 16 amino acids long. CDR1 is GTSNPN, CDR2 SVGIG, per germline (reference sequence).